The source of this TCR beta chain is a study (dated by TCRdb to between 2014 and 2017). As for the study more broadly: The study examined whether tumor-infiltrating Tregs in breast cancer are drawn from blood Tregs or arise in situ by conversion from other CD4+ T cell subsets.

The CDR3, from cysteine to phenylalanine, totals 13 residues. Only CDR3 DNA remains: 39 bases, in frame from the first base. At the junction V is shortened by 6 bases and J by 2 bases; bases outside the gene matches: 2. Tregs were isolated as CD4+CD25+CD127-/low cells. In a larger group of roughly 22 breast cancer patients, a single TRBV12-4/TRBJ1-2 rearrangement was sequenced in tumor Tregs and in blood Treg, naive and memory CD4+ cells. Ficoll density gradient centrifugation was used to isolate mononuclear cells from either lymph nodes or around 50 ml of peripheral blood. Sorted cell populations were confirmed by FACS to exceed 90% purity. Library prep was done by multiplex PCR. Sequencing instrument: Ion Torrent PGM. For the approximately 25-patient analysis, adaptor-ligated barcode primers were used to amplify TRBV12-4/TRBJ1-2 clonotypes. For the approximately 25-patient cohort, the TRBV12-4/TRBJ1-2 amplicons were sequenced on the Ion Personal Genome Machine system. The source study handled its data this way. For each of nine subset-tissue groups, sequencing data from the five patients were pooled, and the groups were compared by unsupervised clustering of TCR gene usage. The Morisita-Horn index was used to calculate repertoire similarity, with shared sequences weighted according to their contribution to each repertoire. TCRdb's own reprocessing of the public reads used fastp at Q25 and MiXCR and kept productive beta chains. CDR3 protein sequences are deduplicated, and each keeps its most common genes and DNA. These V and J calls derive from TCRdb rather than the authors' analysis. This sample comprises around 350 distinct CDR3 sequences, over 20% of them detected only once. The top ten constitute approximately 47% of the sample.

Turning to this clonotype: Its specific antigen is unknown. There are no base qualities to consult, and no much larger clone falls within one base.

On the study overall, not on this receptor specifically: The validation in the larger cohort was limited to a single TCR beta V-J rearrangement instead of whole repertoires. Tumor-infiltrating Treg TCR alpha and beta sequences overlapped most with tumor naive CD4+ T cells, then with blood naive CD4+ T cells. Across 23 patients, around 12% of tumor Treg TRBV12-4/TRBJ1-2 sequences were shared with naive CD4+ cells, compared with less than 2.2% shared with blood Tregs or memory cells. In terms of TCR gene usage, tumor memory CD4+ T cells clustered together with blood and lymph node memory CD4+ cells, as well as with lymph node naive CD4+ cells.

The V gene is TRBV12-3 or TRBV12-4 and the J gene is TRBJ1-2, with TRBD1 matching 8 junction bases. The source is a female donor with breast cancer. Material for sequencing was Tregs sorted from blood. The DNA reads as follows: TGTGCCAGCAGCCGGACAGGGAACTATGGCTACACCTTC. This is translated as CASSRTGNYGYTF.